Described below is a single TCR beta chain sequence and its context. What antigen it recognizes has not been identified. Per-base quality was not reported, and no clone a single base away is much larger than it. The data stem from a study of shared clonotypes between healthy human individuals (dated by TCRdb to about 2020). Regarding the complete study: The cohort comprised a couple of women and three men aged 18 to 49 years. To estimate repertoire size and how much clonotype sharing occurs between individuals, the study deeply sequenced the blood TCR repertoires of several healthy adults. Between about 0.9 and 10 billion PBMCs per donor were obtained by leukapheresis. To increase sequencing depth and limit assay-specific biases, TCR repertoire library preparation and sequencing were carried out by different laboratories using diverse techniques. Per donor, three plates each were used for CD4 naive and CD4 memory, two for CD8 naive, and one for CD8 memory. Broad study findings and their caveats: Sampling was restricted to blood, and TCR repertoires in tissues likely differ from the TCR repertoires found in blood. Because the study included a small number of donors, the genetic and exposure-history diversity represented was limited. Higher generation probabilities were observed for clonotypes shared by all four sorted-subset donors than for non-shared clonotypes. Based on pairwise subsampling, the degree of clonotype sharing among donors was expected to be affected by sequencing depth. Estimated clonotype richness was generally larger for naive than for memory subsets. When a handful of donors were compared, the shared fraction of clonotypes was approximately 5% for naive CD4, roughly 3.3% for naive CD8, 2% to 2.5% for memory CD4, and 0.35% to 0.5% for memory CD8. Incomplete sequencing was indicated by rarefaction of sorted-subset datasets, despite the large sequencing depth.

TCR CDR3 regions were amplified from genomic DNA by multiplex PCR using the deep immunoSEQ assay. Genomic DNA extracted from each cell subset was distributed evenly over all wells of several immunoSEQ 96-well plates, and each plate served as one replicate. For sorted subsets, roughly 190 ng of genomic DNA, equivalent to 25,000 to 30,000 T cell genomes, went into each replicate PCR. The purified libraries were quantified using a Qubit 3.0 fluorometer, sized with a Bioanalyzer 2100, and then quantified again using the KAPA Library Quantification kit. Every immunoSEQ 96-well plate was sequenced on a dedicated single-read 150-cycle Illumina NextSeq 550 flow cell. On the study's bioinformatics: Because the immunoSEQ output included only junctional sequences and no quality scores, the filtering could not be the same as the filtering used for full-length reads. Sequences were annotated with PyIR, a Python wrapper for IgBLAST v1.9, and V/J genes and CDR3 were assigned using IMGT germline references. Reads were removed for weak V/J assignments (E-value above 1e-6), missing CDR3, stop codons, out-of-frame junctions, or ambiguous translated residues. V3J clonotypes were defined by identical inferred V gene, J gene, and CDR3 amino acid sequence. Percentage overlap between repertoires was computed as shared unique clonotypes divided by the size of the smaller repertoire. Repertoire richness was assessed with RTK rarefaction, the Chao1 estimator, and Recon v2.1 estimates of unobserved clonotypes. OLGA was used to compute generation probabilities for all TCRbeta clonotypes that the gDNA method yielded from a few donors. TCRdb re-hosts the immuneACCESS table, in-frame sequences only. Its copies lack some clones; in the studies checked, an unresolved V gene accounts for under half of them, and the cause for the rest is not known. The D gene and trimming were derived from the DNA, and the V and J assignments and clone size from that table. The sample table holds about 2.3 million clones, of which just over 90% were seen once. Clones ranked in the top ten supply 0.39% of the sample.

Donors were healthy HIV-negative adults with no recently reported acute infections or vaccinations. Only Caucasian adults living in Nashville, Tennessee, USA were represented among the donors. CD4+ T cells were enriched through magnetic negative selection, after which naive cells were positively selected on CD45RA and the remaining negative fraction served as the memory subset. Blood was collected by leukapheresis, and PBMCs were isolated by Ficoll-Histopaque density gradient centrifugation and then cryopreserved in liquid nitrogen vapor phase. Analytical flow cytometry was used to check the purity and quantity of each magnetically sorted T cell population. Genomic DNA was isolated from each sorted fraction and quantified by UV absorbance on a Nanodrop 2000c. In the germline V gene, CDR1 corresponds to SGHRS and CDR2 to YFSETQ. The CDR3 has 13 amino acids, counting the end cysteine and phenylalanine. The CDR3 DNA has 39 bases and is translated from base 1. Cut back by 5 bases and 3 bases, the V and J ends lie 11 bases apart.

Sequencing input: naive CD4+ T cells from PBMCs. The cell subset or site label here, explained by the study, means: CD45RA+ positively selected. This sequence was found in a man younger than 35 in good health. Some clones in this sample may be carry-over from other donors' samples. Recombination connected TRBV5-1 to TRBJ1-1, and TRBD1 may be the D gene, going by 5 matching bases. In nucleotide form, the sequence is TGCGCCAGCAGATTACAGGTTTACACTGAAGCTTTCTTT. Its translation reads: CASRLQVYTEAFF.